The 10 T cell receptor beta chains reported below all come from one sample, sequenced in a study of PD-L1 blockade in urothelial cancer. TCRdb's table, derived via immunoSEQ multiplex PCR, lists solely in-frame clones and lacks some. The sample lists under 60,000 clones, approximately 84% occurring once. Documented time point: peripheral blood 6 weeks after treatment start. This specimen consisted of PBMCs, obtained around atezolizumab (anti-PD-L1) treatment. The receptors here all came from a man in his sixties with urothelial cancer.

For the CDR3, the DNA is TGTGCCAGCAGCTTGGGAGGGACAGGGGGTACTGAAGCTTTCTTT. Amino acids: CASSLGGTGGTEAFF. The V gene is TRBV5-6, the J gene TRBJ1-1; 11 nucleotides align to TRBD1. The germline V gene encodes CDR1 SGHDT and CDR2 YYEEEE. This CDR3 contains 15 residues. V shed 0 bases, J shed 5 bases, and the junction held 3 bases outside the gene matches.

Turning to this clone: This sample includes further DNA sequences coding for the same CDR3. The chain is built from TRBV6-5 and TRBJ2-5; D might be TRBD1 (5 bases). Germline V gene lookup returns CDR1 MNHEY and CDR2 SVGAGI. The CDR3 length is 13 residues. Between the trimmed V and J ends, which lost 5 bases and 3 bases, there was a span of 10 bases. The CDR3 DNA is TGTGCCAGCAGTCGAACAGGAAAAGAGACCCAGTACTTC. Protein: CASSRTGKETQYF.

Here the CDR3 DNA reads TGCGCCAGCAGCTTCCAGGCCATGAACACTGAAGCTTTCTTT. It translates to CASSFQAMNTEAFF. The rearrangement links TRBV5-1 to TRBJ1-1; D ambiguous. The CDR3 sequence is 14 residues long. Trimming stripped 2 bases from V and 0 bases from J, with 8 bases between. The germline V gene encodes CDR1 SGHRS and CDR2 YFSETQ.

V is TRBV7-2 and J is TRBJ2-7; 7 bases are a match to TRBD1. With 5 bases clipped from V and 5 bases from J, the junction kept 21 bases outside the gene matches. Germline CDR1 and CDR2: SGHTA and FQGNSA. CDR3 length equals 18 residues. The CDR3 coding sequence is TGTGCCAGCAGCCTACTCCCGACCGACAGGGTAAAAATCCACGAGCAGTACTTC. Its protein product is CASSLLPTDRVKIHEQYF.

This rearrangement joins TRBV20-1 to TRBJ2-7; D uncertain. This CDR3 is built from 10 residues. V was clipped by 3 bases and J by 4 bases, with 4 bases between them. Per the germline V gene, CDR1 is DFQATT and CDR2 is SNEGSKA (reference sequence). The CDR3 sequence: CSASPYEQYF. CDR3 coding DNA: TGCAGTGCTAGTCCGTACGAGCAGTACTTC.

Written as DNA, the CDR3 is TGTGCGAGGGTCTCTGGGGCCAACGTCCTGACTTTC. This sequence encodes CARVSGANVLTF. This chain joins TRBV30 and TRBJ2-6; D may be TRBD2 (5 bases). There are 12 residues in the CDR3. Germline-derived CDR1 and CDR2 are GTSNPN and SVGIG (reference sequence).

The rearrangement uses TRBV4-2 and TRBJ2-3; TRBD2 matches at 12 bases. V gave up 0 bases and J gave up 0 bases; unmatched junction bases: 7. CDR1 and CDR2 from the germline V gene are LGHNA and YNFKEQ. The CDR3 consists of 19 residues. The CDR3, as DNA: TGTGCCAGCAGCCAAGATGCACTAGCGGGGGGAGTTAGCACAGATACGCAGTATTTT. Its protein product is CASSQDALAGGVSTDTQYF.

The gene calls are TRBV5-4 and TRBJ2-7, with 7 nucleotides matching TRBD1. The V segment lost 5 bases and the J segment 0 bases; nucleotides outside the gene matches: 8. Germline V gene data show CDR1 as SGHNT and CDR2 as YYREEE (reference sequence). The CDR3 runs to 15 residues. This CDR3 reads CASSYYRGLSYEQYF. The CDR3 DNA is TGTGCCAGCAGTTATTACAGGGGCCTCTCCTACGAGCAGTACTTC.

V usage is TRBV7-2 and J usage is TRBJ1-2; D uncertain. V lost 5 bases, J lost 0 bases, and 13 bases lay in between. From germline, CDR1 is SGHTA and CDR2 FQGNSA. CDR3 size: 15 residues. CDR3 residues: CASSLGPVANYGYTF. DNA of the CDR3: TGTGCCAGCAGCCTGGGCCCGGTAGCTAACTATGGCTACACCTTC.

The rearrangement links TRBV11-3 to TRBJ1-3; unclear D gene. V was trimmed by 3 bases and J by 4 bases, leaving 10 bases between them. Germline assignment: CDR1 SGHNT and CDR2 YENEEA. The CDR3 is made up of 14 amino acids. CDR3 coding DNA: TGTGCCAGCAGCTTCCTCGGTGCCGGAAACACCATATATTTT. This encodes CASSFLGAGNTIYF.